The 22 T cell receptor beta chains presented below share a single source sample, sequenced in a study of T cell repertoires in cytomegalovirus infection. TCRdb fed the reads into MiXCR, producing one record per CDR3 protein. The data contain around 200,000 distinct CDR3 sequences, approximately 17% of them singletons. The sequencing input was CD8+ T cells from PBMCs. The receptor set was obtained from a human donor in good health (CMV status not recorded). Some clones in this sample may be carry-over from other donors' samples.

The chain has TRBV4-3 and TRBJ1-1; D unresolved. The CDR3 is 16 amino acids. Germline V gene data show CDR1 as LGHNA and CDR2 as YSLEER. V was trimmed by 0 bases and J by 1 base, leaving 12 bases between them. Here the CDR3 DNA reads TGCGCCAGCAGCCAAGAGCCCTTCTCGGGGAACACTGAAGCTTTCTTT. It yields the protein CASSQEPFSGNTEAFF.

This clonotype turned up a few times. The V gene is TRBV4-3, the J gene TRBJ2-1, with D maybe TRBD2 (8 bases). V shed 3 bases and J shed 10 bases, with 19 bases lying between them. Germline values: CDR1 LGHNA, CDR2 YSLEER. The CDR3 is 15 amino acids. CDR3 residues: CASSQGTGGGNEQFF. DNA of the CDR3: TGCGCCAGCAGCCAGGGGACGGGAGGGGGCAACGAGCAGTTCTTC.

This chain uses TRBV7-6 with TRBJ1-2; D gene uncertain. Trimming took off 5 bases at V and 3 bases at J, with 25 bases between the two ends. CDR3 length: 18 amino acids. Germline CDR1 reads SGHVS; CDR2 reads FNYEAQ. The CDR3 is CASSPRPAGLILYYGYTF. The CDR3 DNA reads as TGTGCCAGCAGCCCTCGACCTGCGGGCTTAATCCTTTACTATGGCTACACCTTC.

This clonotype was counted between two and nine times. This chain joins TRBV28 and TRBJ2-5, with D possibly matching TRBD1 (5 bases). Germline lookup yields CDR1 MDHEN and CDR2 SYDVKM. This CDR3 has 13 residues. V dropped 7 bases and J dropped 1 base, with 10 bases sitting between them. DNA for the CDR3: TGTGCCAGCACACGAACAGGCCAAGAGACCCAGTACTTC. It specifies CASTRTGQETQYF.

The chain has TRBV7-8 and TRBJ1-5; TRBD1 agrees at 7 bases. There are 14 residues in the CDR3. V dropped 6 bases and J dropped 4; count of bases not matched to a gene: 6. Per germline, CDR1 SGHVS and CDR2 FQNEAQ. The CDR3 loop reads CASRQRGLNQPQHF. CDR3 in DNA: TGTGCCAGCAGACAGAGGGGGCTTAATCAGCCCCAGCATTTT.

The V call is TRBV6-2 or TRBV6-3, the J call TRBJ2-1, with D possibly matching TRBD2 (7 bases). CDR3 size: 13 residues. Trimming took 2 bases from V and 13 from J, leaving 15 bases between them. The germline V gene encodes CDR1 MNHEY and CDR2 SVGEGT. The CDR3 coding sequence is TGTGCCAGCAGTTACGATACGGGGGGCGTTCAGTTCTTC. It encodes CASSYDTGGVQFF.

This clonotype was counted between two and nine times. This sequence joins TRBV6-4 and TRBJ2-4; D gene uncertain. V was cut by 2 bases and J by 0 bases, with 5 bases left in between. This CDR3 spans 14 amino acids. Germline V gene lookup returns CDR1 MRHNA and CDR2 SNTAGT. Here the CDR3 DNA reads TGTGCCAGCAGTGACGTAGTAGCCAAAAACATTCAGTACTTC. It encodes CASSDVVAKNIQYF.

The V and J genes are TRBV6-1 and TRBJ1-2, with 9 bases aligning to TRBD1. J was trimmed by 6 bases and V by 5 bases; bases with no gene match: 13. The CDR3 totals 16 residues. Germline V gene data show CDR1 as MNHNS and CDR2 as SASEGT. In DNA form, the CDR3 reads TGTGCCAGCAGTCCGAGGGACAGGGATTTAGTCGATGGCTACACCTTC. This encodes CASSPRDRDLVDGYTF.

J is TRBJ2-7 and V is TRBV3-1; the D call may be TRBD1 or TRBD2 (5 bases each). This CDR3 is 15 amino acids long. CDR1 and CDR2 from the germline V gene are LGHDT and YNNKEL (reference sequence). Trimming removed 0 bases from V and 3 bases from J, with 12 bases in between. The CDR3 reads CASSQERDGFYEQYF. The DNA of the CDR3 is TGTGCCAGCAGCCAAGAGAGGGACGGGTTCTACGAGCAGTACTTC.

The gene calls are TRBV20-1 and TRBJ2-1; maybe TRBD1 (5 bases). V was pared by 5 bases and J by 3 bases, with 11 bases between. Germline CDR1 DFQATT, CDR2 SNEGSKA (reference sequence). CDR3 size: 13 residues. In nucleotides, the CDR3 is TGCAGTGCTTTAGGGGTTCTCTACAATGAGCAGTTCTTC. Translating it yields CSALGVLYNEQFF.

The chain carries TRBV7-2 and TRBJ1-4; 8 bases are a match to TRBD1. The germline V gene has CDR1 SGHTA and CDR2 FQGNSA. Unmatched junction bases numbered 5, after V lost 4 bases and J lost 4 bases. This CDR3 is built from 15 residues. The CDR3 DNA reads as TGTGCCAGCAGCTGGCGGACAGGGTTTAATGAAAAACTGTTTTTT. It is translated as CASSWRTGFNEKLFF.

This chain joins TRBV7-6 and TRBJ2-7, with 7 bases aligning to TRBD2. The trim removed 3 bases at V and 9 bases at J, leaving 5 bases unmatched. The germline gives CDR1 SGHVS, CDR2 FNYEAQ. This CDR3 comprises 12 residues. CDR3 DNA sequence: TGTGCCAGCAGCTTCGGAAGCGGGGCGCAGTACTTC. This translates into CASSFGSGAQYF. Drawing the rest from reference TRBV7-6 and TRBJ2-7, the complete variable domain is GAGVSQSPRYKVTKRGQDVALRCDPISGHVSLYWYRQALGQGPEFLTYFNYEAQQDKSGLPNDRFSAERPEGSISTLTIQRTEQRDSAMYRCASSFGSGAQYFGPGTRLTVT.

This clonotype was recorded a few times. The chain is built from TRBV9 and TRBJ2-3; tentative D call: TRBD1 (5 bases). CDR1 is SGDLS, CDR2 YYNGEE, per germline. V gave up 0 bases and J gave up 0 bases, with 8 bases separating them. The CDR3 is 15 amino acids. The CDR3 reads CASSVEGASTDTQYF. The DNA of the CDR3 is TGTGCCAGCAGCGTAGAAGGGGCTAGCACAGATACGCAGTATTTT.

This clonotype has at least ten counts. The chain joins TRBV7-2 to TRBJ1-5, with TRBD1 as a possible D gene (6 bases). CDR3 length: 15 amino acids. Trimming removed 1 base from V and 8 bases from J, with 15 bases in between. Germline assignment: CDR1 SGHTA and CDR2 FQGNSA. The CDR3 is CASSLGGGWVEPQHF. The CDR3 nucleotides are TGTGCCAGCAGCTTAGGAGGGGGTTGGGTGGAGCCCCAGCATTTT.

This rearrangement joins TRBV7-2 to TRBJ2-7; D ambiguous. The CDR3 extends over 15 amino acids. Per germline, CDR1 SGHTA and CDR2 FQGNSA. V was shortened by 1 base and J by 4 bases, with 14 bases between the two germline ends. The CDR3 DNA sequence: TGTGCCAGCAGCTTAGGCAGCCCTGGGCATTACGAGCAGTACTTC. Its protein is CASSLGSPGHYEQYF.

The chain recombines TRBV28 with TRBJ2-2, with TRBD1 as a possible D gene (6 bases). The CDR3 loop spans 15 amino acids. Germline CDR1 reads MDHEN; CDR2 reads SYDVKM. V was cut by 2 bases and J by 0 bases, with 7 bases left in between. The CDR3 nucleotides are TGTGCCAGCAGTTTAGGGACAACGAACACCGGGGAGCTGTTTTTT. It translates to CASSLGTTNTGELFF.

This clonotype turned up a few times. This chain joins TRBV27 and TRBJ2-3; 7 bases are a match to TRBD1. Trimming removed 3 bases from V and 2 bases from J; junction bases left unmatched: 11. CDR3 length: 17 residues. Germline CDR1 and CDR2: MNHEY and SMNVEV (reference sequence). The CDR3 DNA reads TGTGCCAGCAGTTTGCATCGACAGGGCGAAAACACAGATACGCAGTATTTT. Amino acids: CASSLHRQGENTDTQYF.

The chain's CDR3 is CSASTAGKPPQHF. DNA of the CDR3: TGCAGTGCTAGTACGGCGGGAAAGCCGCCCCAGCATTTT. The chain links TRBV20-1 to TRBJ1-5; D gene uncertain. The V gene lost 3 bases and the J gene lost 9 bases, with 15 bases spanning the gap. Looked up from germline, CDR1 is DFQATT and CDR2 is SNEGSKA (reference sequence). The CDR3 covers 13 residues.

This clonotype came up a few times. The rearrangement links TRBV29-1 to TRBJ2-5; D might be TRBD1 or TRBD2, each matching 6 bases. CDR1 is SQVTM, CDR2 ANQGSEA, per germline. The V and J ends lost 6 bases and 7 bases respectively, with 21 bases between them. The CDR3 is made up of 14 amino acids. This chain's CDR3 is CSVDPGRGPGTQYF. The CDR3 DNA reads TGCAGCGTCGATCCGGGTCGGGGGCCCGGGACCCAGTACTTC.

DNA for the CDR3: TGTGCCAGCAGCAAAGGATCTTACACAGATACGCAGTATTTT. Its translation: CASSKGSYTDTQYF. V is TRBV6-1 and J is TRBJ2-3; D unclear. This CDR3 region has 14 residues. Germline CDR1 MNHNS, CDR2 SASEGT. The ends were cut back, 6 bases at V and 2 bases at J, with 12 bases in the middle.

This clonotype was observed a few times. The gene calls are TRBV9 and TRBJ1-1, with a possible D match to TRBD1 (6 bases). V shed 4 bases and J shed 6 bases, with 16 bases lying between them. The CDR3 runs 14 residues. Germline V gene data show CDR1 as SGDLS and CDR2 as YYNGEE. CDR3 in DNA: TGTGCCAGCAGCCCCCCAGATGGGGGGCCTGAAGCTTTCTTT. Protein sequence: CASSPPDGGPEAFF.

CDR3: CASRARTPRHEQYF. Here the CDR3 DNA reads TGTGCCAGCAGGGCACGGACTCCCAGGCACGAGCAGTACTTC. V is TRBV5-6 and J is TRBJ2-7, with TRBD2 as a possible D gene (5 bases). Germline V gene sequence: CDR1 SGHDT, CDR2 YYEEEE. Trimming stripped 5 bases from V and 5 bases from J, with 17 bases between. This CDR3 comprises 14 residues. The complete variable domain, with remaining parts taken from reference TRBV5-6 and TRBJ2-7, reads DAGVTQSPTHLIKTRGQQVTLRCSPKSGHDTVSWYQQALGQGPQFIFQYYEEEERQRGNFPDRFSGHQFPNYSSELNVNALLLGDSALYLCASRARTPRHEQYFGPGTRLTVT.